Each of the 16 T cell receptor beta chains below was sequenced from the same sample in a study of OX40 agonist ivuxolimab in advanced cancers. Using immunoSEQ multiplex PCR, the repertoire was profiled, and TCRdb retains in-frame clones only, with some absent. The table shows over 55,000 clones, with 80% occurring only once. This material consisted of CD4+ or CD8+ T cells sorted from blood, taken in a trial of the OX40 agonist ivuxolimab. The receptors shown here come from an adult with an advanced solid tumor such as melanoma, head and neck, liver or kidney cancer.

The V and J genes are TRBV6-1 and TRBJ2-3; D call uncertain. Germline V gene lookup returns CDR1 MNHNS and CDR2 SASEGT. Trimming took 6 bases from V and 5 from J, leaving 12 bases between them. The CDR3 runs to 13 residues. The CDR3 DNA sequence: TGTGCCAGCAGCCGGAGTCTCGGAGATACGCAGTATTTT. Translation: CASSRSLGDTQYF.

The J gene is TRBJ2-1, the V gene TRBV18; D not certain. Germline lookup yields CDR1 KGHSH and CDR2 LQKENI. Trimming removed 4 bases from V and 6 bases from J, with 4 bases in between. The CDR3 loop spans 11 amino acids. DNA for the CDR3: TGTGCCAGCTCACGGGTCAATGAGCAGTTCTTC. Translating gives CASSRVNEQFF. The full variable domain, in which reference TRBV18 and TRBJ2-1 provide the parts outside the CDR3, is NAGVMQNPRHLVRRRGQEARLRCSPMKGHSHVYWYRQLPEEGLKFMVYLQKENIIDESGMPKERFSAEFPKEGPSILRIQQVVRGDSAAYFCASSRVNEQFFGPGTRLTVL.

The V and J genes are TRBV5-1 and TRBJ2-3; D remains unclear. Trimming took off 4 bases at V and 5 bases at J, with 14 bases between the two ends. Germline V gives CDR1 SGHRS, CDR2 YFSETQ. This CDR3 comprises 14 residues. CDR3 sequence (DNA): TGCGCCAGCAGCCTGGGAAGGGAAGGAGATACGCAGTATTTT. The encoded protein is CASSLGREGDTQYF.

The chain links TRBV7-8 to TRBJ2-1; D unclear. This CDR3 is built from 13 residues. Trimming shortened V by 3 bases and J by 6 bases, and 9 bases separated the two germline ends. CDR1 is SGHVS and CDR2 is FQNEAQ in the germline V gene. DNA for the CDR3: TGTGCCAGCAGCTTTCTTCTGGCCAATGAGCAGTTCTTC. Translation gives CASSFLLANEQFF.

The rearrangement joins TRBV10-3 to TRBJ1-1; D gene ambiguous. V was trimmed by 0 bases and J by 7 bases, leaving 9 bases between them. The CDR3 covers 13 residues. The germline gives CDR1 ENHRY, CDR2 SYGVKD. CDR3 in amino acids: CAISESPPSEAFF. The CDR3 DNA sequence: TGTGCCATCAGTGAGTCCCCTCCCAGTGAAGCTTTCTTT.

This chain links TRBV21-1 with TRBJ1-3; TRBD1, the table's D call, lacks a check against the DNA. TRBV21-1 is designated a pseudogene. The length of the CDR3 is 14 residues. CDR3 sequence (DNA): TGTGCCAGGACAGGGGGCAGAGGCGGAAACACCATATATTTT. Its protein is CARTGGRGGNTIYF.

The V call is TRBV7-2, the J call TRBJ1-1; tentative D call: TRBD1 (5 bases). The CDR3 covers 13 residues. Trimming stripped 6 bases from V and 1 base from J, with 9 bases between. The germline gives CDR1 SGHTA, CDR2 FQGNSA. In DNA, the CDR3 is TGTGCCAGCAGTTATGGGACGAACACTGAAGCTTTCTTT. This sequence encodes CASSYGTNTEAFF.

The V call is TRBV9, the J call TRBJ1-3; D is ambiguous. This CDR3 comprises 16 residues. Germline CDR1 and CDR2: SGDLS and YYNGEE. Trimming took off 0 bases at V and 0 bases at J, with 10 bases between the two ends. The CDR3 bases are TGTGCCAGCAGCGTAGCTTCGGCGGGCTCTGGAAACACCATATATTTT. Translating gives CASSVASAGSGNTIYF. The full variable domain, completed using reference TRBV9 and TRBJ1-3, is DSGVTQTPKHLITATGQRVTLRCSPRSGDLSVYWYQQSLDQGLQFLIQYYNGEERAKGNILERFSAQQFPDLHSELNLSSLELGDSALYFCASSVASAGSGNTIYFGEGSWLTVV.

The chain joins TRBV29-1 to TRBJ1-1, with TRBD1 as a possible D gene (6 bases). CDR1 is SQVTM, CDR2 ANQGSEA, per germline. The CDR3 runs to 14 residues. The V gene lost 7 bases and the J gene lost 4 bases, with 19 bases spanning the gap. The CDR3: CSARPGAASTEAFF. The CDR3 DNA reads TGCAGCGCTAGGCCGGGGGCGGCAAGCACTGAAGCTTTCTTT. Together with reference TRBV29-1 and TRBJ1-1, the CDR3 gives the full variable domain: SAVISQKPSRDICQRGTSLTIQCQVDSQVTMMFWYRQQPGQSLTLIATANQGSEATYESGFVIDKFPISRPNLTFSTLTVSNMSPEDSSIYLCSARPGAASTEAFFGQGTRLTVV.

The gene calls are TRBV5-1 and TRBJ2-3; 13 nucleotides align to TRBD2. CDR1 SGHRS and CDR2 YFSETQ come from the germline V gene. Trimming took 4 bases from V and 5 from J; bases not matched to a gene: 7. The CDR3 has 16 residues. CDR3 in DNA: TGCGCCAGCAGCCCCCTACTAGCGGGAGGGATAGATACGCAGTATTTT. Translation gives CASSPLLAGGIDTQYF.

This clone has a single count. The rearrangement links TRBV4-1 to TRBJ1-3; D remains ambiguous. Germline V lookup: CDR1 MGHRA, CDR2 YSYEKL. The germline V and J ends were trimmed by 6 bases and 1 base, with 1 base remaining between them. The CDR3 loop spans 11 amino acids. CDR3: CASRSGNTIYF. In DNA form, the CDR3 reads TGCGCCAGCAGGTCTGGAAACACCATATATTTT.

This clone showed up just a few times. The rearrangement joins TRBV4-3 to TRBJ1-5; the match to TRBD1 covers 8 bases. Germline V gives CDR1 LGHNA, CDR2 YSLEER. The CDR3 runs to 16 residues. J was trimmed by 1 base and V by 3 bases; bases with no gene match: 5. CDR3 loop: CASSQETGGSNQPQHF. DNA for the CDR3: TGCGCCAGCAGCCAGGAAACAGGGGGAAGCAATCAGCCCCAGCATTTT.

This chain links TRBV19 with TRBJ1-3, with D perhaps TRBD1 (5 bases). Germline CDR1 LNHDA, CDR2 SQIVND (reference sequence). This CDR3 has 15 residues. V was shortened by 5 bases and J by 0 bases, with 11 bases between the two germline ends. In DNA, the CDR3 is TGTGCCAGTAGTCGGGACCTCACCTCTGGAAACACCATATATTTT. Its protein product is CASSRDLTSGNTIYF.

The chain couples TRBV5-4 to TRBJ1-1; maybe TRBD1 (6 bases). Trimming pared 3 bases from V and 5 bases from J, leaving 14 bases between. This CDR3 comprises 14 residues. The germline V gene encodes CDR1 SGHNT and CDR2 YYREEE (reference sequence). In DNA, the CDR3 is TGTGCCAGCAGCTCGGGGGGGACAAAGACTGAAGCTTTCTTT. Its translation: CASSSGGTKTEAFF.

The chain has TRBV7-2 and TRBJ2-3; 12 bases agree with TRBD2. V lost 3 bases and J lost 4; bases outside the gene matches: 5. In germline, CDR1 is SGHTA, CDR2 FQGNSA. The CDR3 runs to 16 residues. For the CDR3, the DNA is TGTGCCAGCAGCTTGACTAGCGGGAGAGGGTCAGATACGCAGTATTTT. Its translation: CASSLTSGRGSDTQYF.

The chain couples TRBV5-1 to TRBJ2-2; 9 nucleotides match TRBD1. The CDR3 has 16 amino acids. J lost 0 bases, V lost 5 bases, and 5 bases had no gene match. Germline lookup yields CDR1 SGHRS and CDR2 YFSETQ. CDR3 DNA: TGCGCCAGCAGATTCACAGGGGGCGCGAACACCGGGGAGCTGTTTTTT. This sequence encodes CASRFTGGANTGELFF.